Listed below are T cell receptor beta chains from one sample, sequenced in a study of tumor-infiltrating lymphocytes in localized non-small cell lung cancer. Sequencing used immunoSEQ multiplex PCR; TCRdb keeps in-frame clones, though not all of them. This sample has some 15,000 clones, with roughly 76% found just once. The source material was lung tumor tissue. These receptors were obtained from a human donor with non-small cell lung cancer. Each CDR3 is given with its conserved first and last residue. A D gene is named only where the DNA matches it firmly. The size of a clone is reported for some rows only, either as once, few or many, or as a class for expanded clones.

>TRBD2|TRBV11-3|TRBJ2-3|NA
CASSPAGTSGSVRADTQYF
>TRBD1|TRBV2|TRBJ1-1|once
CASSEGQVRAAFF
>TRBD1|TRBV2|TRBJ1-2|NA
CAGGGQELMNYGYTF
>NA|TRBV4-3|TRBJ2-2|NA
CASSQDGAGTLNTGELFF
>NA|TRBV5-1|TRBJ2-7|NA
CASRATTGRMSYEQYF
>NA|TRBV4-3|TRBJ2-3|NA
CASSQGQDTSTDTQYF
>NA|TRBV19|TRBJ2-1|NA
CASSIGQARPYNEQFF
>TRBD1|TRBV7-8|TRBJ1-2|NA
CASSLVPGGNYGYTF
>NA|TRBV7-8|TRBJ2-3|NA
CASSLARGHADTQYF
>NA|TRBV4-3|TRBJ2-5|NA
CASSQEVTQTQYF
>NA|TRBV6-6|TRBJ2-3|NA
CATRTGLGTDTQYF
>NA|TRBV7-9|TRBJ2-3|NA
CASSLAPDTQYF
>NA|TRBV2|TRBJ1-1|NA
CASTRAVNTEAFF
>NA|TRBV5-1|TRBJ2-3|NA
CASSLFLPSDTQYF
>NA|TRBV7-3|TRBJ1-2|NA
CASSLTEGGSGGYTF
>TRBD2|TRBV27|TRBJ2-7|NA
CASSGERLAGVLF
>NA|TRBV7-2|TRBJ2-4|NA
CASSSEGTVNIQYF
>TRBD1|TRBV7-9|TRBJ2-7|NA
CASSLDGYRDSSYEQYF
>NA|TRBV7-3|TRBJ2-3|once
CASRTASAGTDTQYF
>NA|TRBV30|TRBJ2-7|NA
CAWSPLAGVSYEQYF
>TRBD2|TRBV7-2|TRBJ2-7|NA
CASSLMRASGSNEQYF
>NA|TRBV4-3|TRBJ1-4|NA
CASSPGSEDEKLFF
>TRBD1|TRBV7-2|TRBJ2-5|NA
CASSLIGHGTVPETQYF
>NA|TRBV2|TRBJ1-1|NA
CASSEQGEGSEAFF
>TRBD1|TRBV28|TRBJ2-7|NA
CASSGGGDRVSNEQYF
>TRBD1|TRBV28|TRBJ1-2|NA
CASRTGQGNYGYTF
>NA|TRBV6-5|TRBJ1-5|few
CASSYYGGNQPQHF
>NA|TRBV7-9|TRBJ1-3|NA
CASSLLGSGNTIYF
>NA|TRBV19|TRBJ1-1|NA
CASIALGPNTEAFF
>TRBD1|TRBV7-2|TRBJ1-2|NA
CASSSEQGTPNYGYTF
>NA|TRBV6-4|TRBJ1-2|NA
CASSDFKGVDYGYTF
>TRBD1|TRBV5-1|TRBJ2-7|NA
CASSSGTGITYEQYF